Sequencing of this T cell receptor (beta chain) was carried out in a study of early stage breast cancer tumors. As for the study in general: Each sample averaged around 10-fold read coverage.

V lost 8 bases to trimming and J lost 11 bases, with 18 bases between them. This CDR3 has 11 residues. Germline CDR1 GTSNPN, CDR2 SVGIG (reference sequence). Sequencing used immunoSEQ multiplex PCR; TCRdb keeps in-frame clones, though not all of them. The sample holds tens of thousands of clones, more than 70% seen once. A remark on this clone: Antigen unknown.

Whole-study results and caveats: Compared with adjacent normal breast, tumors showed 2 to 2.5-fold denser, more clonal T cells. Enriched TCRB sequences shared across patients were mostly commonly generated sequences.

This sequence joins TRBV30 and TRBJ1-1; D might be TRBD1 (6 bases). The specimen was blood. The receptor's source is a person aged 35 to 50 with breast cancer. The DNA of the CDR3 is TGTGCCGGGAATCCGGGGGCTTTCGCTTTCTTT. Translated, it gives CAGNPGAFAFF.